The 13 T cell receptor beta chains listed next were all sequenced from one sample in a study of T-cell reconstitution after alpha-beta-depleted transplantation in children. The TCRbeta library incorporated unique molecular identifiers. TCRdb re-analysed the PCR reads in MiXCR, keeping a single row per CDR3 protein. Among approximately 490,000 distinct CDR3 sequences listed, 12% were seen once. The starting material was PBMCs from the stem cell graft donor, obtained from the stem cell graft. The receptors come from a human donor who donated a stem cell graft to a child with combined immunodeficiency.

This clonotype appeared many times. The rearrangement uses TRBV29-1 and TRBJ2-3, with TRBD1 as a possible D gene (6 bases). Trimming stripped 1 base from V and 0 bases from J, with 8 bases between. This CDR3 comprises 14 residues. Per the germline V gene, CDR1 is SQVTM and CDR2 is ANQGSEA. The CDR3 reads CSVEGTASTDTQYF. Written as DNA, the CDR3 is TGCAGCGTTGAAGGGACAGCAAGCACAGATACGCAGTATTTT.

The table lists this clonotype with many counts. J is TRBJ2-1 and V is TRBV20-1, with 7 bases aligning to TRBD2. The length of the CDR3 is 15 residues. The junction had 5 bases not matched to a gene; V was cut back by 3 bases and J by 0 bases. Germline values: CDR1 DFQATT, CDR2 SNEGSKA (reference sequence). CDR3 residues: CSASSLAASYNEQFF. The CDR3 bases are TGCAGTGCTAGCAGCCTAGCGGCCTCCTACAATGAGCAGTTCTTC.

The DNA of the CDR3 is TGTGCCAGCAGCATGGGTGGTGAACTCTTGAACACTGAAGCTTTCTTT. Translated, it gives CASSMGGELLNTEAFF. V gene TRBV6-2 or TRBV6-3 combines with J gene TRBJ1-1; D gene ambiguous. In germline, CDR1 is MNHEY, CDR2 SVGEGT. Trimming stripped 6 bases from V and 0 bases from J, with 17 bases between. The CDR3 totals 16 residues.

This sequence joins TRBV18 and TRBJ2-5, with TRBD2 as a possible D gene (5 bases). Germline CDR1 is KGHSH and CDR2 is LQKENI. This CDR3 spans 17 amino acids. With 3 bases removed from V and 2 bases from J, the gap between germline ends came to 19 bases. The CDR3 DNA sequence: TGTGCCAGCTCACCCCCCCGGAGAAGCGGCGATCAAGAGACCCAGTACTTC. Its protein product is CASSPPRRSGDQETQYF.

This clonotype occurred a few times. V is TRBV6-2 or TRBV6-3 and J is TRBJ2-1; 8 bases match TRBD2. Per the germline V gene, CDR1 is MNHEY and CDR2 is SVGEGT. This CDR3 has 13 amino acids. V was pared by 5 bases and J by 4 bases, with 1 base of the junction left unmatched. This CDR3 reads CASSTSGYNEQFF. The CDR3 region has the DNA TGTGCCAGCAGTACTAGCGGATACAATGAGCAGTTCTTC.

Only a few counts were recorded for this clonotype. The rearrangement joins TRBV12-3 or TRBV12-4 to TRBJ1-4; D perhaps matches TRBD1 (6 bases). The length of the CDR3 is 15 residues. V lost 4 bases and J lost 1, with 10 bases in between. This chain's CDR3 is CASSSETGTNEKLFF. The CDR3 nucleotides read TGTGCCAGCAGTTCAGAGACAGGAACTAATGAAAAACTGTTTTTT.

This clonotype was observed at least ten times. The gene calls are TRBV11-1 and TRBJ2-7, with TRBD2 matching 13 bases. Trimming cost V 5 bases and J 1 base; bases outside gene matches: 11. Germline V gives CDR1 SGHAT, CDR2 FQDESV (reference sequence). The CDR3 covers 18 residues. CDR3 bases: TGTGCCAGCAGCCCCCGGACAAGGACTAGCGGGAGTTCCTACGAGCAGTACTTC. Its translation is CASSPRTRTSGSSYEQYF. Based on the CDR3 plus reference TRBV11-1 and TRBJ2-7, the full variable domain is EAEVAQSPRYKITEKSQAVAFWCDPISGHATLYWYRQILGQGPELLVQFQDESVVDDSQLPKDRFSAERLKGVDSTLKIQPAELGDSAMYLCASSPRTRTSGSSYEQYFGPGTRLTVT.

This clonotype was counted a few times. This chain joins TRBV24-1 and TRBJ2-1; 10 bases align to TRBD2. With V trimmed by 4 bases and J by 2 bases, 4 bases remained unmatched. The CDR3 spans 16 residues. Germline CDR1 and CDR2: KGHDR and SFDVKD. The CDR3 DNA sequence: TGTGCCACCAGTGACCCAGCGGGAGGGGCCTACAATGAGCAGTTCTTC. It yields the protein CATSDPAGGAYNEQFF.

V and J are TRBV4-2 and TRBJ2-1; D gene unclear. Per germline, CDR1 LGHNA and CDR2 YNFKEQ. The CDR3 runs 17 residues. The V end lost 0 bases, the J end lost 1 base, and 13 bases lay between the germline ends. CDR3 coding DNA: TGTGCCAGCAGCCAAGATCCCCTGGCGCAGTCCTACAATGAGCAGTTCTTC. Its translation is CASSQDPLAQSYNEQFF.

The V gene is TRBV12-3 or TRBV12-4, the J gene TRBJ2-4, with D uncertain. Between the trimmed V and J ends, which lost 1 base and 3 bases, there was a span of 4 bases. CDR3 size: 13 residues. CDR3 region: CASSLGVKNIQYF. The CDR3 DNA reads as TGTGCCAGCAGTTTAGGCGTCAAAAACATTCAGTACTTC.

This clonotype occurred many times. The genes are TRBV6-5 and TRBJ1-4; no clear D. Germline V gene sequence: CDR1 MNHEY, CDR2 SVGAGI. V was pared by 0 bases and J by 6 bases, with 8 bases between. The CDR3 contains 14 residues. CDR3 DNA sequence: TGTGCCAGCAGTTACTCTGGTGCGGATGAAAAACTGTTTTTT. Residues: CASSYSGADEKLFF.

This clonotype was detected ten times or more. CDR3 sequence: CASSQEVGQVAYEQYF. CDR3 bases: TGTGCCAGCAGCCAAGAGGTTGGACAGGTTGCCTACGAGCAGTACTTC. The chain uses TRBV4-2 and TRBJ2-7, with TRBD1 matching 7 bases. Germline CDR1 is LGHNA and CDR2 is YNFKEQ. V shed 0 bases and J 2 bases; nucleotides not matched to a gene: 7. The CDR3 has 16 amino acids.

A single count supports this clonotype. Being one base from a much bigger clone, this may be a read error. The chain joins TRBV3-1 to TRBJ1-2, with D perhaps matching TRBD1 (5 bases). V was trimmed by 4 bases and J by 12 bases, leaving 15 bases between them. This CDR3 has 12 amino acids. Per germline, CDR1 LGHDT and CDR2 YNNKEL (reference sequence). In DNA form, the CDR3 reads TGTGCCAGCAGCCTCCGGGACTTCGGCCACACCTTC. This codes for CASSLRDFGHTF.